A selection of T cell receptor beta chains follows, all from one sample in a study of cytomegalovirus exposure and HLA in healthy donors. Data came from immunoSEQ multiplex PCR; TCRdb stores just in-frame clones and leaves some out. The repertoire consists of about 190,000 clones, with about 80% occurring once and the leading ten covering around 14%. The sequenced sample consisted of PBMCs. These receptors all come from a woman aged 30 to 39 in good health and CMV-seropositive. The CDR3 runs from the conserved cysteine through the conserved F or W. A D gene is named only where the DNA matches it firmly. The listing skips clone size in some rows; elsewhere it reads once, few, many or a size class.

clone_size: .
v_call: TRBV19
d_call: TRBD2
j_call: TRBJ2-1
cdr3_nt: TGTGCCAGTACCACAGCGGGAGGGTCCTACAATGAGCAGTTCTTC
cdr3_aa: CASTTAGGSYNEQFF

clone_size: .
v_call: TRBV6-5
d_call: .
j_call: TRBJ2-3
cdr3_nt: TGTGCCAGCAGTCCCCAGACCTGGAGAGCCACGCAGTATTTT
cdr3_aa: CASSPQTWRATQYF

clone_size: once
v_call: TRBV28
d_call: TRBD1
j_call: TRBJ2-4
cdr3_nt: TGTGCCAGCAGTTTCGACAGGGGTGACAAAAACATTCAGTACTTC
cdr3_aa: CASSFDRGDKNIQYF

clone_size: .
v_call: TRBV19
d_call: .
j_call: TRBJ2-1
cdr3_nt: TGTGCCAGTAGTATAGTCGTAGCGAGCTCCTACAATGAGCAGTTCTTC
cdr3_aa: CASSIVVASSYNEQFF

clone_size: .
v_call: TRBV5-5
d_call: TRBD1
j_call: TRBJ1-2
cdr3_nt: TGTGCCAGCAGCACGAGACAGGGCAGTTACTATGGCTACACCTTC
cdr3_aa: CASSTRQGSYYGYTF

clone_size: few
v_call: TRBV4-1
d_call: .
j_call: TRBJ1-4
cdr3_nt: TGCGCCAGCAGCCAAGTTGCTGGCGAAAAACTGTTTTTT
cdr3_aa: CASSQVAGEKLFF

clone_size: few
v_call: TRBV2
d_call: .
j_call: TRBJ1-5
cdr3_nt: TGTGCCAGCAGTGACCGCGGCCAATGGGGCAATCAGCCCCAGCATTTT
cdr3_aa: CASSDRGQWGNQPQHF

clone_size: .
v_call: TRBV28
d_call: TRBD1
j_call: TRBJ2-5
cdr3_nt: TGTGCCAGCAGCCCATACAGGACAGGGGGCGAGGAGACCCAGTACTTC
cdr3_aa: CASSPYRTGGEETQYF

clone_size: .
v_call: TRBV5-4
d_call: TRBD1
j_call: TRBJ2-7
cdr3_nt: TGTGCCAGCAGCGGCGGACAGGGGAGGATCTACGAGCAGTACTTC
cdr3_aa: CASSGGQGRIYEQYF

clone_size: once
v_call: TRBV7-7
d_call: TRBD2
j_call: TRBJ2-3
cdr3_nt: TGTGCTAGCAGCCGCACTAGCGGGGGGACAGATACGCAGTATTTT
cdr3_aa: CASSRTSGGTDTQYF

clone_size: .
v_call: TRBV19
d_call: TRBD2
j_call: TRBJ2-1
cdr3_nt: TGTGCCAGTAGTATGGGACTAGCGGGAGGATTCCCCTCCAATGAGCAGTTCTTC
cdr3_aa: CASSMGLAGGFPSNEQFF

clone_size: .
v_call: TRBV10-3
d_call: TRBD1
j_call: TRBJ2-5
cdr3_nt: TGTGCCATCAGTGAGTCAGCAGGGGGTGAGACCCAGTACTTC
cdr3_aa: CAISESAGGETQYF

clone_size: few
v_call: TRBV19
d_call: TRBD1
j_call: TRBJ1-5
cdr3_nt: TGTGCCAGTAGACCCTCAGGGGGCGGTCAGCCCCAGCATTTT
cdr3_aa: CASRPSGGGQPQHF

clone_size: .
v_call: TRBV25-1
d_call: TRBD1
j_call: TRBJ1-4
cdr3_nt: TGTGCCAGCAGTGAATTGCCAGGGGGTGGGACTAATGAAAAACTGTTTTTT
cdr3_aa: CASSELPGGGTNEKLFF

clone_size: once
v_call: TRBV15
d_call: .
j_call: TRBJ2-2
cdr3_nt: TGTGCCACCAGCAGAGATAGGCGGCTAGCAAGGACCGGGGAGCTGTTTTTT
cdr3_aa: CATSRDRRLARTGELFF

clone_size: few
v_call: TRBV5-4
d_call: .
j_call: TRBJ1-1
cdr3_nt: TGTGCCAGCAGCTTGAGTGGACAGAGGCCTGAAGCTTTCTTT
cdr3_aa: CASSLSGQRPEAFF

clone_size: once
v_call: TRBV7-8
d_call: .
j_call: TRBJ1-2
cdr3_nt: TGTGCCAGCAGCCTAGTGGGGGCCTTCTATGGCTACACCTTC
cdr3_aa: CASSLVGAFYGYTF

clone_size: few
v_call: TRBV9
d_call: TRBD2
j_call: TRBJ2-1
cdr3_nt: TGTGCCAGCAGCGCCGGAGGGACTAGCGGTGGTGAGCAGTTCTTC
cdr3_aa: CASSAGGTSGGEQFF

clone_size: few
v_call: TRBV19
d_call: .
j_call: TRBJ1-5
cdr3_nt: TGTGCCAGTACCTCCAGGGAGGGGAATCAGCCCCAGCATTTT
cdr3_aa: CASTSREGNQPQHF

clone_size: many
v_call: TRBV4-1
d_call: .
j_call: TRBJ1-1
cdr3_nt: TGCGCCAGCAGCCAGCTCAGGGGTGTCGCTTTCTTT
cdr3_aa: CASSQLRGVAFF

clone_size: .
v_call: TRBV18
d_call: .
j_call: TRBJ1-3
cdr3_nt: TGTGCCAGCTCACGGTCCGGCGGGGAAAGATCTGGAAACACCATATATTTT
cdr3_aa: CASSRSGGERSGNTIYF

clone_size: few
v_call: TRBV30
d_call: .
j_call: TRBJ2-7
cdr3_nt: TGTGCCTGGAGCCCGAACCCAGTCGAGCAGTACTTC
cdr3_aa: CAWSPNPVEQYF

clone_size: .
v_call: TRBV27
d_call: .
j_call: TRBJ2-1
cdr3_nt: TGTGCCAGCAGTTGGGGCAGTCCGGCCCACAATGAGCAGTTCTTC
cdr3_aa: CASSWGSPAHNEQFF

clone_size: .
v_call: TRBV10-3
d_call: .
j_call: TRBJ2-3
cdr3_nt: TGTGCCATCAGCCGTACGGACAGATACACAGATACGCAGTATTTT
cdr3_aa: CAISRTDRYTDTQYF